Here is one T cell receptor (beta chain) with its context. What it binds is unknown. The source of the sample is a study of cytotoxic CD8 clonotypes in ibrutinib-treated CLL. Study as a whole: Responses: approximately 25 partial, 2 complete; after median around 70 months, about 14 stayed remitted, around twelve progressed. Collecting the response samples happened after a median 12 months of treatment, with a range of 6 to 36. Broader study findings: Clonality grew at ibrutinib response; at progression, it decreased back toward baseline. With treatment, public clonotypes, which were uncommon, either contracted or remained stable.

Only in-frame clones appear in the TCRdb table, and some are missing; sequencing was by immunoSEQ multiplex PCR. The table lists hundreds of thousands of clones, just over 70% of them singletons. The origin of this receptor is a human donor with chronic lymphocytic leukemia. The sample consisted of PBMCs, taken after 12 months of ibrutinib treatment.

The DNA for the CDR3 is TGTGCCTGGAGCTCACAGGTATTCCATGAAAAACTGTTTTTT. Amino acid sequence: CAWSSQVFHEKLFF. The gene calls are TRBV30 and TRBJ1-4, with TRBD1 as a possible D gene (5 bases). V dropped 3 bases and J dropped 6 bases, with 14 bases sitting between them. CDR1 is GTSNPN and CDR2 is SVGIG in the germline V gene (reference sequence). The CDR3 has 14 residues. Full variable domain (outside the CDR3, taken from reference TRBV30 and TRBJ1-4): SQTIHQWPATLVQPVGSPLSLECTVEGTSNPNLYWYRQAAGRGLQLLFYSVGIGQISSEVPQNLSASRPQDRQFILSSKKLLLSDSGFYLCAWSSQVFHEKLFFGSGTQLSVL.